A single T cell receptor beta chain is shown here with its context. Its binding antigen is unknown. For each CD8+ T cell subset, flow sorting was done in triplicate, and a few hundred thousand cells per subset went directly into RLT lysis buffer. Using standard density gradient centrifugation, peripheral blood mononuclear cells were isolated from buffy coats. Total RNA was extracted from sorted cells with an RNeasy Mini Kit. Its CDR3 holds 14 amino acids, cysteine through phenylalanine. Only the protein is on record. Sequencing instrument: NextSeq 550. The Human TCR Profiling Kit (MiLaboratory) was used to prepare UMI-labeled 5' RACE TRB cDNA libraries. The full amount of extracted RNA was used for cDNA synthesis, and the full amount of resulting cDNA was used for PCR amplification. Libraries were prepared in parallel with an identical number of PCR cycles. In the original analysis: About 50,000 +/- 10,000 unique UMI-labeled TRB cDNA molecules per library were extracted with MIGEC and MiXCR, with at least two reads per UMI required. On average, around 40,000 +/- 10,000 functional in-frame TRB CDR3 nucleotide clonotypes lacking stop codons were found per library. After each sample was downsampled to 5000 UMI-labeled TRB molecules, VDJtools was used to calculate diversity metrics such as normalized Shannon-Wiener and Chao1. VDJtools computed clonotype-size-weighted physicochemical properties of the central five CDR3 residues: interaction energy, strength, volume and Kidera factor 4. The reads underwent TCRdb reprocessing, giving one record for each CDR3 protein sequence and no DNA. The V and J calls shown here were made by TCRdb, not taken from the authors' results. The sample's table covers over 35,000 distinct CDR3 sequences. The ten biggest clones cover approximately 14% of the sample.

The source of the sample is a study of CXCR3-negative and CXCR3-positive naive CD8 T cells (dated 2019 in TCRdb). With respect to the entire study: In total, 110 million to 150 million TRB reads were obtained, corresponding to roughly 1.5 +/- 0.3 million reads per library. The TRBV-TRBJ cluster analysis covered naive subsets from a handful of donors and memory cells from 3 donors. Diversity and physicochemical repertoire analyses covered 10 to 11 donors pooled from two independent experiments. Study-wide findings and limitations: Both naive subsets had comparably high repertoire diversity, while memory CD8+ T cells had much lower repertoire diversity. TRBV-TRBJ usage was similar between naive CXCR3-negative and CXCR3-positive cells from the same donor, while memory cells showed distinct patterns. Freshly isolated PBMCs were used for most assays because CXCR3 expression went down partially after cryopreservation. Because surface CD5, which is linked to self-reactivity in mice, was comparable between the naive subsets, TCR interaction strength was also inferred from the physicochemical properties of TRB CDR3s.

Sequenced sample: memory CD8+ T cells from blood. This specimen's cell subset or site label, interpreted: conventional CD8+ memory T cells (TMEM), sorted as controls. This receptor chain uses TRBV12-3 or TRBV12-4 and TRBJ1-5; TCRdb designates TRBD1, a call that cannot be tested without DNA. The source of this sequence is a human donor in good health. Some clones in this sample may be carry-over from other donors' samples. This receptor has the CDR3 CASSFGGGYQPQHF.